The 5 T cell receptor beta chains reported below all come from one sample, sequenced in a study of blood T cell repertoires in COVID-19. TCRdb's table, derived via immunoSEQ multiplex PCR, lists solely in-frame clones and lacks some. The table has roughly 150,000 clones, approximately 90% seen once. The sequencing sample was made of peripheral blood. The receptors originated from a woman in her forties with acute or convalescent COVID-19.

The DNA for the CDR3 is TGTGCCAGCAGCTTTACCTACGTAGAGGGTGGCTACACCTTC. Translated, it gives CASSFTYVEGGYTF. The chain recombines TRBV7-2 with TRBJ1-2; D call uncertain. The CDR3 is made up of 14 amino acids. The germline V gene has CDR1 SGHTA and CDR2 FQGNSA. Trimming took off 3 bases at V and 7 bases at J, with 15 bases between the two ends.

The CDR3, as DNA: TGTGCCAGCAGCGTTGGACAGGGTATCGATGAGCAGTTCTTC. Its translation is CASSVGQGIDEQFF. This chain connects TRBV9 to TRBJ2-1, with 8 bases that match TRBD1. Per germline, CDR1 SGDLS and CDR2 YYNGEE. The J segment lost 8 bases and the V segment lost 2 bases, leaving 6 bases of the junction unmatched. This CDR3 is 14 amino acids long.

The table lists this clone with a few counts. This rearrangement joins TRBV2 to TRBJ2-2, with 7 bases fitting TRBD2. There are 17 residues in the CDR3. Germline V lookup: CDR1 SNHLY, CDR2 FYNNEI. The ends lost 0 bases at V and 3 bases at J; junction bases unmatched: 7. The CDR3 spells CASSEARLAVYTGELFF. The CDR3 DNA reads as TGTGCCAGCAGTGAAGCGCGGCTAGCGGTCTACACCGGGGAGCTGTTTTTT.

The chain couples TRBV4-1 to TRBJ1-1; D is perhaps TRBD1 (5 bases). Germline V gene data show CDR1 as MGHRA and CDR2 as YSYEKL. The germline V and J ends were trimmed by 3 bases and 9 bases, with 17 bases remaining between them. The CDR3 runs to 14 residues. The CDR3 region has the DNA TGCGCCAGCAGCCACATAGTCAGGGAAAGGAAAGCTTTCTTT. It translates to CASSHIVRERKAFF.

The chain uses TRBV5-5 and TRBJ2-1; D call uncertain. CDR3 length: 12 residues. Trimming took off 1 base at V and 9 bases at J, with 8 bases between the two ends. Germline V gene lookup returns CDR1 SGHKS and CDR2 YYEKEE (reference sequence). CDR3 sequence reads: CASSLISSEQFF. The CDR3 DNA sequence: TGTGCCAGCAGCTTGATATCGTCTGAGCAGTTCTTC.